This T cell receptor beta chain came from a study of blood T cell repertoires in COVID-19. Study-level background: Acute-phase and convalescent COVID-19 samples originated in the United States, Italy and Spain. In each case, the material was cDNA or gDNA derived from T cells, B-cell-depleted T cells, or PBMCs.

V was clipped by 3 bases and J by 1 base; unmatched bases: 6. This CDR3 has 16 residues. The germline CDR1 and CDR2 sequences are SGHRS and YFSETQ. Methods used by the authors: The authors estimated nucleated cell counts from reference gene primer amplification. Only in-frame clones appear in the TCRdb table, and some are missing; sequencing was by immunoSEQ multiplex PCR. V and J calls and clone size are as listed in that table; D and trimming were resolved from the DNA. The table records around 170,000 clones, about 80% of them present only once. The clonotype originates from a man between 65 and 79 years old with active or convalescent COVID-19. Sequenced: peripheral blood. The genes are TRBV5-1 and TRBJ2-1, with 8 positions matching TRBD2. The CDR3 DNA follows: TGCGCCAGCAGCTACCCCGGGGGGGCGTCCTACAATGAGCAGTTCTTC. It encodes CASSYPGGASYNEQFF.